These T cell receptor beta chains were read from a single sample in a study of CD8+ T cells in alopecia areata. Using immunoSEQ multiplex PCR, the repertoire was profiled, and TCRdb retains in-frame clones only, with some absent. In the table there are around 300,000 clones, roughly 60% of which are singletons. The source material was CD4+ T cells sorted from blood, sampled at approximately week 52, from a patient treated with tofacitinib. The receptors were sampled from a human donor with alopecia areata. CDR3s include the opening cysteine and the closing phenylalanine or tryptophan. The D gene is left open where the match is weak. Expanded clones are given a class, and other clones once, few, many or no size at all.

V gene,J gene,clone size,D gene,CDR3 DNA,CDR3 protein
TRBV2,TRBJ1-5,.,.,TGTGCCAGCAGTGAAGCGGGACGGGATAATCAGCCCCAGCATTTT,CASSEAGRDNQPQHF
TRBV6-5,TRBJ1-1,.,.,TGTGCCAGCACTCAACGACAGGAGAACACTGAAGCTTTCTTT,CASTQRQENTEAFF
TRBV4-3,TRBJ1-4,few,.,TGCGCCAGCAGCCAATCCTCGCCCGCTCACCCTGGTGAAAAACTGTTTTTT,CASSQSSPAHPGEKLFF
TRBV6-5,TRBJ1-5,.,.,TGTGCCAGCAGTTACTCGGCAGTTAGCAATCAGCCCCAGCATTTT,CASSYSAVSNQPQHF
TRBV30,TRBJ2-2,.,.,TGTGCCTGGCTTTCCGGGGAGCTGTTTTTT,CAWLSGELFF
TRBV12-5,TRBJ1-6,.,TRBD1,TGTGCTAGTGGCCCCGGACAGGGGAATTCACCCCTCCACTTT,CASGPGQGNSPLHF
TRBV25-1,TRBJ2-7,.,TRBD1,TGTGCCAGCAGTGTCTCCGGGACAGGGGGCGACGAGCAGTACTTC,CASSVSGTGGDEQYF
TRBV5-1,TRBJ1-5,.,.,TGCGCCAGCAGCGAGGGACTGAACAATCAGCCCCAGCATTTT,CASSEGLNNQPQHF
TRBV6-5,TRBJ1-1,.,.,TGTGCCAGCAGCGGAGTAAACACTGAAGCTTTCTTT,CASSGVNTEAFF
TRBV9,TRBJ2-7,few,TRBD1,TGTGCCAGCAGCGTATGGGACAGGGCCTACGAGCAGTACTTC,CASSVWDRAYEQYF
TRBV25-1,TRBJ2-7,few,TRBD1,TGTGCCAGCAGTGAACGCACAGGGGTAGGCGAGCAGTACTTC,CASSERTGVGEQYF
TRBV9,TRBJ2-5,few,TRBD2,TGTGCCAGCAGCGTAGGAGGCGGGGGGCCCCAAGAGACCCAGTACTTC,CASSVGGGGPQETQYF
TRBV25-1,TRBJ2-3,.,.,TGTGCCAGCAGTATTTGGGGATCCACAGATACGCAGTATTTT,CASSIWGSTDTQYF
TRBV6-5,TRBJ2-2,.,.,TGTGCCAGCAGTACCCCGGGTACCGGGGAGCTGTTTTTT,CASSTPGTGELFF
TRBV29-1,TRBJ2-5,.,.,TGCAGCGTTGGGTACCAAGAGACCCAGTACTTC,CSVGYQETQYF
TRBV7-3,TRBJ2-2,.,TRBD1,TGTGCCAGCAGCCCCCCGGGGACAGCGAACACCGGGGAGCTGTTTTTT,CASSPPGTANTGELFF
TRBV20-1,TRBJ1-2,.,.,TGCAGTGCTAGGTATAAGTATGGCTACACCTTC,CSARYKYGYTF
TRBV30,TRBJ1-2,.,.,TGTGCCTGGAGCCCCTACTCCAACTGGGGCTACACCTTC,CAWSPYSNWGYTF
TRBV11-2,TRBJ1-2,.,.,TGTGCCAGCAGCACCCCAGCGGGACCGCGTGGCTACACCTTC,CASSTPAGPRGYTF
TRBV7-2,TRBJ2-7,.,TRBD1,TGTGCCAGCACCCGCGGGACAGGGGACTACGAGCAGTACTTC,CASTRGTGDYEQYF